Listed below are T cell receptor beta chains from one sample, sequenced in a study of CD4+ T cells in melanoma. Here immunoSEQ multiplex PCR was the method, and the copy in TCRdb shows in-frame clones only, minus some. This sample has roughly 10,000 clones, with roughly 65% found just once. Source material: cells from a culture (not recorded whether cultured in vitro). The receptor set was obtained from a human donor with melanoma. Both conserved end residues are part of each CDR3. D genes are given only for firm matches. Clone sizes are given selectively: once, few, many, or a class where the clone is expanded.

v_call clone_size d_call cdr3_aa
TRBV30 NA NA CAWEGDRYGYTF
TRBV11-2 NA NA CASGTQVYEQYF
TRBV18 NA NA CASTTQGNTEAFF
TRBV19 NA NA CASRTAAKFSGGYTF
TRBV15 NA NA CATSRDRGPSTDTQYF
TRBV7-3 NA NA CASSLTSWGNSPLHF
TRBV2 once NA CASSEERIVNTEAFF
TRBV7-3 NA NA CASSLSGSSGSTDTQYF
TRBV18 NA NA CASSPLSGDSEQYF
TRBV30 NA NA CAWSRLDGYEQYF
TRBV6-5 NA NA CASSYSGTDGYTF
TRBV5-1 large NA CASSSEGMGTEAFF
TRBV4-2 few NA CASSQALYGYTF
TRBV30 few TRBD1 CAWSVLTGGRSPLHF